This T cell receptor (beta chain) emerged from a study of beta chain features in type 1 diabetes. General study points: Shortening of TCRB CDR3s, moderate but significant, appeared in all four CD4+ subsets of Type 1 diabetes patients.

All of the isolated RNA was reverse transcribed, so expressed TCRB transcripts were sequenced. The assay was immunoSEQ multiplex PCR, and TCRdb's table has in-frame clones only and misses some. This table holds about 650,000 clones, roughly 12% found once. A CD45RO/CCR7/CD25/CD127/CD95/CD27 panel sorted naive, central memory, regulatory and stem cell-like memory CD4+ cells. Purity of each sorted population was above 95%. V shed 0 bases and J shed 6 bases, with 14 bases lying between them. The CDR3 runs 15 residues. Germline lookup yields CDR1 SGDLS and CDR2 YYNGEE. As regards this clone: The antigen remains undetermined.

This TCR was recovered from a man aged 25 to 40 with type 1 diabetes. The source material was naive CD4+ T cells from blood. V is TRBV9 and J is TRBJ2-3; D is perhaps TRBD1 (6 bases). The CDR3 loop is CASSVVSGAPDTQYF. The DNA for the CDR3 is TGTGCCAGCAGCGTAGTGTCAGGGGCCCCGGATACGCAGTATTTT.